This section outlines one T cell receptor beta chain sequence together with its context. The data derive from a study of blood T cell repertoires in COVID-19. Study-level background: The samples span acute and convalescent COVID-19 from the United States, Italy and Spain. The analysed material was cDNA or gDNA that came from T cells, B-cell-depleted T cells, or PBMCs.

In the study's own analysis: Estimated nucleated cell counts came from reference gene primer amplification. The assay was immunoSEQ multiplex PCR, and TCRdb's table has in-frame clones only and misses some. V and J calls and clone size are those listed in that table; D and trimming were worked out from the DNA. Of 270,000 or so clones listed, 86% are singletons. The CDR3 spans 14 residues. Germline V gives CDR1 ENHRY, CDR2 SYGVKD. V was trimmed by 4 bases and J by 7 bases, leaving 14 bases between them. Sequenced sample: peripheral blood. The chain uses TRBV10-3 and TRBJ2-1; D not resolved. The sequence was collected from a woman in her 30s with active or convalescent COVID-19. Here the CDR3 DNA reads TGTGCCATCAGTGGGTCACTTAGTGTGAATGAGCAGTTCTTC. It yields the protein CAISGSLSVNEQFF.